The present entry profiles one TCR beta chain with its context. Its matching antigen is unknown. This specimen comes from a study of T cells in localized non-small cell lung cancer. Study-wide findings and caveats: In the blood, greater T cell density corresponded to longer overall survival. Because sequencing included only one region (of the tumor), heterogeneity remains possible. For the top 100 tumor clones, a median roughly 56 also appeared in adjacent lung.

The protocol was immunoSEQ multiplex PCR, while the TCRdb copy is restricted to in-frame clones and leaves out a portion. The sample yields about 31,000 clones, approximately 90% seen once. This CDR3 has 13 residues. V lost 6 bases, J lost 4 bases, and 5 bases stayed unmatched. CDR1 is MNHEY, CDR2 SMNVEV, per germline (reference sequence). This clonotype was sampled from a woman aged 40-75 years with stage I lung adenocarcinoma. The sample here was peripheral blood, taken before any cancer treatment. The genes are TRBV27 and TRBJ2-7; TRBD1 agrees at 8 bases. CDR3 amino acids: CASSPGQAYEQYF. In DNA form, the CDR3 reads TGTGCCAGCAGCCCGGGACAGGCGTACGAGCAGTACTTC.